This TCR beta chain is drawn from a study of T-cell memory formation after mild COVID-19. Germline CDR1 is SGHTA and CDR2 is FQGNSA. The CDR3 length is 17 residues. V lost 1 base, J lost 2 bases, and 6 bases stayed unmatched. TCRdb passed the 5' RACE reads through MiXCR, listing each CDR3 protein once. The data contain some 310,000 distinct CDR3 sequences, 20% to 25% of them singletons. This clonotype was seen many times. This chain uses TRBV7-2 with TRBJ2-1; TRBD2 aligns across 9 bases. The material sequenced was PBMCs or a T cell subset sorted from them (not recorded which). This TCR was sampled from a man between 18 and 29 years old who had mild COVID-19 (a few samples of this study predate the infection). Cell type and time point are not known. CDR3 DNA: TGTGCCAGCAGCTTAGTTGGCGGGGGGGTGGCCTACAATGAGCAGTTCTTC. It encodes CASSLVGGGVAYNEQFF.